The source of this TCR beta chain is a study of cytomegalovirus exposure and HLA in healthy donors. Study context: Clustering assigned over 70% of the approximately 400 genotyped donors to the Caucasian-associated ancestry cluster.

Findings of the study overall: When a later analysis compared HLA-associated TCR beta chains with equally common others, the HLA-associated chains turned out to be more clonally expanded and to have lower generation probabilities. As a later analysis revealed, most CMV-associated TCR beta chains appeared HLA-restricted. Sequence variants that were highly shared formed a cluster that was likely a sequencing artifact.

The PCR made use of 60 Vbeta and 13 Jbeta primers. TCRdb's table, derived via immunoSEQ multiplex PCR, lists solely in-frame clones and lacks some. The repertoire includes around 140,000 clones, 75% of them detected once, and 6% to 8.5% sits in the top ten. Notes on this clone: Antigen: not known.

The CDR3 is 17 residues long. The germline CDR1 and CDR2 sequences are MNHEY and SMNVEV (reference sequence). Trimming cost V 3 bases and J 3 bases; bases outside gene matches: 8. Sequenced material: PBMCs. The rearrangement joins TRBV27 to TRBJ2-2; 9 bases fit TRBD2. The source is a man under 40 in good health and CMV-seronegative. The CDR3 bases are TGTGCCAGCAGTTTTTCTTCGATAGCGGGGGACACCGGGGAGCTGTTTTTT. This encodes CASSFSSIAGDTGELFF.